This is a list of T cell receptor beta chains from one sample in a study of blood T cell repertoires in COVID-19. Profiled with immunoSEQ multiplex PCR; TCRdb holds only in-frame clones, not every one. The profile shows about 100,000 clones, about four fifths of them singletons. The sequencing input was peripheral blood. The receptors come from a woman between 65 and 79 years old with acute or convalescent COVID-19. CDR3s include the opening cysteine and the closing phenylalanine or tryptophan. A D gene is named only where the DNA matches it firmly. The listing skips clone size in some rows; elsewhere it reads once, few, many or a size class.

cdr3_length j_call d_call v_call clone_size cdr3_aa cdr3_nt
15 TRBJ1-4 - TRBV2 - CASSEEWGRGEKLFF TGTGCCAGCAGTGAAGAGTGGGGGCGTGGGGAAAAACTGTTTTTT
15 TRBJ1-2 - TRBV19 - CASTTWTASFFGYTF TGTGCCAGTACTACATGGACAGCCTCGTTTTTTGGCTACACCTTC
15 TRBJ2-1 - TRBV7-3 - CASSSRGSSYNEQFF TGTGCCAGCAGCTCCAGGGGTAGCTCCTACAATGAGCAGTTCTTC
15 TRBJ1-5 - TRBV2 once CASSDRDYSNQPQHF TGTGCCAGCAGTGACCGGGACTATAGCAATCAGCCCCAGCATTTT
12 TRBJ2-5 - TRBV5-6 - CASSLAEETQYF TGTGCCAGCAGCTTGGCCGAGGAGACCCAGTACTTC
17 TRBJ2-3 TRBD2 TRBV6-2/TRBV6-3 - CASSNASGNYPTDTQYF TGTGCCAGCAGCAACGCTAGCGGGAACTACCCCACAGATACGCAGTATTTT
15 TRBJ2-3 - TRBV11-2 - CASSLTAGLMDTQYF TGTGCCAGCAGCTTAACCGCGGGCCTCATGGATACGCAGTATTTT
17 TRBJ2-2 - TRBV28 - CASSGGTARLYTGELFF TGTGCCAGCAGCGGAGGGACTGCCCGCCTGTACACCGGGGAGCTGTTTTTT
13 TRBJ1-2 TRBD1 TRBV28 - CATQSVDRDGYTF TGTGCCACCCAGAGCGTTGACAGGGACGGCTACACCTTC
15 TRBJ2-3 - TRBV6-2/TRBV6-3 - CASSYVSGGSDTQYF TGTGCCAGCAGTTACGTTAGCGGAGGATCAGATACGCAGTATTTT
15 TRBJ2-3 TRBD2 TRBV28 - CASVVAGVWTDTQYF TGTGCCAGCGTGGTAGCGGGGGTATGGACAGATACGCAGTATTTT
15 TRBJ2-7 TRBD2 TRBV4-1 - CASSHLAVSGYEQYF TGCGCCAGCAGCCATCTAGCGGTTTCAGGCTACGAGCAGTACTTC
16 TRBJ1-3 - TRBV10-3 - CAISGDGQSSGNTIYF TGTGCCATCAGTGGAGATGGACAGTCCTCTGGAAACACCATATATTTT